The sequence of this T cell receptor (beta chain) was determined in a study of blood T cell repertoires in COVID-19. Background on the study: The United States, Italy and Spain supplied acute and convalescent COVID-19 samples. PBMCs, B-cell-depleted T cells, or T cells were the source of the cDNA or gDNA that made up the material.

Germline CDR1 reads GTSNPN; CDR2 reads SVGIG (reference sequence). The CDR3 has 13 residues. V was pared by 2 bases and J by 5 bases, with 4 bases of the junction left unmatched. The study drew participants aged roughly 18 to 95 years from some 25 US areas. Allocation to cohorts depended on clinical history reported by the participants. Data came from immunoSEQ multiplex PCR; TCRdb stores just in-frame clones and leaves some out. Of some 330,000 clones listed, around 87% were seen once; the top ten hold 1.5% to 2%. The TCR originated in a man aged 35 to 55 in a cohort exposed to, infected with or recovered from COVID-19 (not recorded which). The rearrangement joins TRBV30 to TRBJ2-7, with 9 bases aligning to TRBD1. The specimen sequenced was PBMCs or T cells enriched from blood (not recorded which). CDR3 coding DNA: TGTGCCTGGAGTAAACAGGGGGCCCACGAGCAGTACTTC. It is translated as CAWSKQGAHEQYF.